This T cell receptor (beta chain) was profiled in a study of T cell clones after liver transplantation. Study in general: Post-transplant blood was tracked for graft-donor-reactive T cell clones identified in a pre-transplant mixed lymphocyte reaction. Subjects received no induction therapy and standard immunosuppression until randomization at 12-24 months post-transplant.

Whole-study results and caveats: In most of the 8 subjects, circulating graft-donor-reactive CD4 TCRbeta sequences fell significantly after transplant. Graft donor-reactive T cells may have migrated into the graft rather than being deleted.

As regards this clone: Antigen specificity is unknown.

Method: immunoSEQ multiplex PCR; TCRdb's copy keeps in-frame clones and lacks some. Of 75,000 to 95,000 clones in the sample, around 84% were seen once. Germline CDR1 and CDR2: ENHRY and SYGVKD. CDR3 size: 15 residues. Trimming removed 6 bases from V and 4 bases from J, with 18 bases in between. The chain couples TRBV10-3 to TRBJ1-2; D might be TRBD1 (5 bases). The sequence was collected from a human patient who received a liver transplant. Some T cells may be transferred from the graft donor. The specimen comprised CD4+ T cells from blood, sampled about 50 months after liver transplant. CDR3 protein: CAIRGTGGASYGYTF. The CDR3 coding sequence is TGTGCCATCAGGGGCACCGGAGGGGCGAGCTATGGCTACACCTTC.